These 29 T cell receptor beta chains originate from one sample sequenced in a study of blood T cell repertoires in COVID-19. Measured with immunoSEQ multiplex PCR; TCRdb has only the in-frame clones, and not every one. The sample carries 90,000 to 150,000 clones, roughly 70% recorded once. Sequenced: peripheral blood. These receptors were collected from a human donor with acute or convalescent COVID-19. The donor label of this sample is uncertain.

The genes are TRBV27 and TRBJ2-1, with 12 bases fitting TRBD2. Per the germline V gene, CDR1 is MNHEY and CDR2 is SMNVEV (reference sequence). Unmatched junction bases numbered 6, after V lost 5 bases and J lost 7 bases. The CDR3 spans 15 residues. CDR3 in DNA: TGTGCCAGCAGTGTGACTAGCGGGGGCCCTAATGAGCAGTTCTTC. This translates into CASSVTSGGPNEQFF.

This clone showed up just a few times. The chain carries TRBV4-1 and TRBJ1-5, with unresolved D. V was pared by 1 base and J by 0 bases, with 7 bases between. This CDR3 region has 15 residues. From germline, CDR1 is MGHRA and CDR2 YSYEKL. The CDR3 loop is CASSQGQYSNQPQHF. The CDR3 DNA sequence: TGCGCCAGCAGCCAAGGACAATATAGCAATCAGCCCCAGCATTTT.

The chain couples TRBV18 to TRBJ1-1; no firm D call. CDR1 is KGHSH, CDR2 LQKENI, per germline. The CDR3 is 14 residues long. Between the trimmed V and J ends, which lost 6 bases and 4 bases, there was a span of 15 bases. CDR3 sequence: CASSLSVRLTEAFF. CDR3 coding DNA: TGTGCCAGCTCCCTTTCCGTGAGGCTCACTGAAGCTTTCTTT.

This sequence joins TRBV20-1 and TRBJ2-1; D gene unclear. The CDR3 has 12 residues. Germline CDR1 is DFQATT and CDR2 is SNEGSKA (reference sequence). V dropped 3 bases and J dropped 11 bases, with 14 bases sitting between them. The CDR3 region has the DNA TGCAGTGCTAGTTCAGGATTGGCAAAGCAGTTCTTC. Its protein is CSASSGLAKQFF.

The V call is TRBV4-1, the J call TRBJ2-3; 8 nucleotides align to TRBD2. Germline CDR1 and CDR2: MGHRA and YSYEKL. The junction had 6 bases not matched to a gene; V was cut back by 0 bases and J by 4 bases. CDR3 length: 16 amino acids. The CDR3 loop reads CASSQEGAGVADTQYF. The DNA of the CDR3 is TGCGCCAGCAGCCAAGAGGGAGCGGGGGTAGCAGATACGCAGTATTTT.

Ten or more counts support this clone. This rearrangement joins TRBV2 to TRBJ1-1; D is unresolved. Trimming stripped 4 bases from V and 1 base from J, with 7 bases between. CDR1 and CDR2 from the germline V gene are SNHLY and FYNNEI. The CDR3 has 13 residues. The CDR3 DNA is TGTGCCAGCAGTGTTGACACGAACACTGAAGCTTTCTTT. Residues: CASSVDTNTEAFF.

The V and J genes are TRBV7-6 and TRBJ2-1, with TRBD2 matching 8 bases. Germline V gives CDR1 SGHVS, CDR2 FNYEAQ. The CDR3 runs to 16 residues. V was pared by 5 bases and J by 0 bases, with 6 bases of the junction left unmatched. CDR3 sequence: CASSTNRGGSYNEQFF. CDR3 nucleotides: TGTGCCAGCAGCACAAATCGGGGGGGCTCCTACAATGAGCAGTTCTTC.

This clone came up once. The V call is TRBV7-9, the J call TRBJ1-2; D uncertain. This CDR3 is built from 12 residues. V shed 8 bases and J shed 0 bases, with 7 bases lying between them. CDR1 is SEHNR and CDR2 is FQNEAQ in the germline V gene (reference sequence). CDR3 loop: CASLATNYGYTF. Written as DNA, the CDR3 is TGTGCCAGCTTGGCAACTAACTATGGCTACACCTTC. The full variable domain, in which reference TRBV7-9 and TRBJ1-2 provide the parts outside the CDR3, is DTGVSQNPRHKITKRGQNVTFRCDPISEHNRLYWYRQTLGQGPEFLTYFQNEAQLEKSRLLSDRFSAERPKGSFSTLEIQRTEQGDSAMYLCASLATNYGYTFGSGTRLTVV.

V usage is TRBV19 and J usage is TRBJ1-1; maybe TRBD1 (6 bases). CDR3 size: 15 residues. Germline V gene lookup returns CDR1 LNHDA and CDR2 SQIVND (reference sequence). The V and J ends lost 5 bases and 1 base respectively, with 14 bases between them. The CDR3 nucleotides read TGTGCCAGTAGTTCCCGGGACACTGCGAACACTGAAGCTTTCTTT. Protein product: CASSSRDTANTEAFF.

The V gene is TRBV27, the J gene TRBJ2-6; TRBD2 matches 13 bases. There are 15 residues in the CDR3. V shed 2 bases and J 12 bases; nucleotides not matched to a gene: 4. CDR1 and CDR2 (germline): MNHEY, SMNVEV (reference sequence). CDR3 in DNA: TGTGCCAGCAGTTTAAGCGGACTAGCGGGGGCCGTCCTGACTTTC. Translating it yields CASSLSGLAGAVLTF.

The V call is TRBV7-2, the J call TRBJ2-3; TRBD2 matches 15 bases. In germline, CDR1 is SGHTA, CDR2 FQGNSA. V shed 5 bases, J shed 8 bases, and the junction held 8 bases outside the gene matches. This CDR3 spans 16 amino acids. CDR3 sequence (DNA): TGTGCCAGCAGCCTACGGACTAGCGGGGGGGGCGGTACGCAGTATTTT. It encodes CASSLRTSGGGGTQYF.

This clone was detected a few times. The chain couples TRBV27 to TRBJ2-1, with D unclear. Trimming took off 4 bases at V and 5 bases at J, with 6 bases between the two ends. Germline V gene lookup returns CDR1 MNHEY and CDR2 SMNVEV (reference sequence). This CDR3 has 12 amino acids. CDR3 sequence: CASSSRDNEQFF. The CDR3 DNA sequence: TGTGCCAGCAGTTCCCGGGACAATGAGCAGTTCTTC.

V usage is TRBV7-9 and J usage is TRBJ2-4, with TRBD2 as a possible D gene (5 bases). Trimming took off 2 bases at V and 1 base at J, with 21 bases between the two ends. Germline CDR1 is SEHNR and CDR2 is FQNEAQ (reference sequence). The length of the CDR3 is 19 residues. In DNA, the CDR3 is TGTGCCAGCAGCTTAATTCGACCGCGCGGGTACGTCGCCAAAAACATTCAGTACTTC. Its protein product is CASSLIRPRGYVAKNIQYF.

CDR3 nucleotides: TGTGCCAGCAGCCAGGAAACAGGGCACGGGGCCAACGTCCTGACTTTC. This codes for CASSQETGHGANVLTF. V is TRBV3-1 (or the pseudogene TRBV3-2) and J is TRBJ2-6, with D possibly matching TRBD1 (6 bases). V shed 3 bases and J shed 4 bases, with 13 bases lying between them. CDR1 and CDR2 (germline): LGHDT, YNNKEL (reference sequence). CDR3 length equals 16 residues.

This clone was picked up one time. The chain employs TRBV2 and TRBJ2-3, with 9 nucleotides matching TRBD2. The germline V gene encodes CDR1 SNHLY and CDR2 FYNNEI. The ends lost 1 base at V and 3 bases at J; junction bases unmatched: 2. The CDR3 totals 15 residues. In DNA, the CDR3 is TGTGCCAGCAGTGAAGTAGCGGGGGTGACAGATACGCAGTATTTT. It encodes CASSEVAGVTDTQYF.

The chain has TRBV7-9 and TRBJ2-7; 10 bases line up with TRBD1. The V gene end was trimmed by 5 bases and the J gene end by 5 bases; junction bases not matched to a gene: 6. Per germline, CDR1 SEHNR and CDR2 FQNEAQ (reference sequence). This CDR3 spans 14 amino acids. The CDR3 here is CASSAEGTGDEQYF. For the CDR3, the DNA is TGTGCCAGCAGCGCCGAAGGGACAGGGGACGAGCAGTACTTC.

This chain links TRBV2 with TRBJ2-3; tentative D call: TRBD2 (5 bases). Trimming stripped 5 bases from V and 0 bases from J, with 12 bases between. Germline lookup yields CDR1 SNHLY and CDR2 FYNNEI. This CDR3 has 15 residues. The CDR3 loop reads CASSPWRTSTDTQYF. The CDR3 region has the DNA TGTGCCAGCAGTCCGTGGCGGACTAGCACAGATACGCAGTATTTT.

The genes are TRBV7-8 and TRBJ1-5; 8 nucleotides line up with TRBD1. The CDR3 loop spans 15 amino acids. From germline, CDR1 is SGHVS and CDR2 FQNEAQ. V dropped 6 bases and J dropped 1; count of bases not matched to a gene: 5. The CDR3 sequence is CASSPRDRSNQPQHF. The CDR3 nucleotides read TGTGCCAGCAGTCCCCGGGACAGGAGCAATCAGCCCCAGCATTTT.

The rearrangement joins TRBV2 to TRBJ1-1; tentative D call: TRBD1 (6 bases). The germline V gene has CDR1 SNHLY and CDR2 FYNNEI. The CDR3 contains 13 residues. The V and J ends lost 6 bases and 1 base respectively, with 9 bases between them. CDR3 coding DNA: TGTGCCAGCAGGGGGGACACGAACACTGAAGCTTTCTTT. Protein sequence: CASRGDTNTEAFF.

The V call is TRBV2, the J call TRBJ1-1; D call uncertain. In germline, CDR1 is SNHLY, CDR2 FYNNEI. Between the trimmed V and J ends, which lost 7 bases and 1 base, there was a span of 10 bases. The CDR3 totals 13 residues. This CDR3 reads CASTSTPNTEAFF. CDR3 coding DNA: TGTGCCAGCACCTCGACACCGAACACTGAAGCTTTCTTT.

This chain links TRBV29-1 with TRBJ2-5; perhaps TRBD1 as D (7 bases). CDR1 and CDR2 from the germline V gene are SQVTM and ANQGSEA. The CDR3 is made up of 15 amino acids. Trimming cost V 3 bases and J 4 bases, with 18 bases left between them. The CDR3 DNA sequence: TGCAGCGTTGAGGGGGGACAGACTTCGATAGAGACCCAGTACTTC. Encoded protein: CSVEGGQTSIETQYF. The whole variable domain, remainder taken from reference TRBV29-1 and TRBJ2-5, is SAVISQKPSRDICQRGTSLTIQCQVDSQVTMMFWYRQQPGQSLTLIATANQGSEATYESGFVIDKFPISRPNLTFSTLTVSNMSPEDSSIYLCSVEGGQTSIETQYFGPGTRLLVL.

This clone was seen once. V and J are TRBV25-1 and TRBJ2-3; D gene unclear. The V gene's germline CDR1 is MGHDK and CDR2 SYGVNS. The CDR3 length is 13 residues. Trimming cost V 7 bases and J 2 bases, with 10 bases left between them. The DNA for the CDR3 is TGTGCCAGCATCTGGAGCTACACAGATACGCAGTATTTT. This translates into CASIWSYTDTQYF.

The chain couples TRBV19 to TRBJ1-1; 7 nucleotides match TRBD1. Germline values: CDR1 LNHDA, CDR2 SQIVND (reference sequence). CDR3 size: 13 residues. Germline trimming cut 10 bases from V and 0 bases from J; bases unmatched to any gene: 5. DNA for the CDR3: TGTGCCACCCTGGACAGGATGAACACTGAAGCTTTCTTT. Its protein is CATLDRMNTEAFF.

The CDR3 DNA reads as TGCGCCAGCAGCCACGCCCAGGGTGGCTACACCTTC. It is translated as CASSHAQGGYTF. The V call is TRBV4-1, the J call TRBJ1-2, with D possibly being TRBD1 (5 bases). Germline-derived CDR1 and CDR2 are MGHRA and YSYEKL. The CDR3 is 12 amino acids. V dropped 3 bases and J dropped 7 bases, with 9 bases sitting between them.

The V call is TRBV24-1, the J call TRBJ2-3; 7 nucleotides line up with TRBD2. The CDR3 is 16 amino acids. Germline-derived CDR1 and CDR2 are KGHDR and SFDVKD. V was pared by 4 bases and J by 4 bases, with 10 bases of the junction left unmatched. DNA for the CDR3: TGTGCCACCAGTGACCCAAGCGGGGTAGAGGCAGATACGCAGTATTTT. Encoded protein: CATSDPSGVEADTQYF.

A few counts support this clone. The CDR3, as DNA: TGTGCCAGCAGTTTGCCCCCAGGGCCCCAGCATTTT. This sequence encodes CASSLPPGPQHF. This chain uses TRBV28 with TRBJ1-5; D remains ambiguous. V was cut by 3 bases and J by 9 bases, with 9 bases left in between. Germline V CDR1 and CDR2: MDHEN, SYDVKM. The CDR3 contains 12 residues.

This chain joins TRBV7-3 and TRBJ2-1; perhaps TRBD1 as D (6 bases). The V end lost 4 bases, the J end lost 4 bases, and 14 bases lay between the germline ends. The CDR3 sequence is 15 residues long. CDR1 is SGHTA and CDR2 is FQGTGA in the germline V gene. The CDR3 DNA reads TGTGCCAGCAGCTCCCGAGGGGGAATATACAATGAGCAGTTCTTC. It encodes CASSSRGGIYNEQFF.

The genes are TRBV7-8 and TRBJ2-1, with 9 nucleotides matching TRBD2. This CDR3 comprises 16 residues. Trimming removed 5 bases from V and 4 bases from J; junction bases left unmatched: 9. Germline V gene lookup returns CDR1 SGHVS and CDR2 FQNEAQ. The CDR3 DNA follows: TGTGCCAGCAGCAATAGGCGGGGGGGAATGTACAATGAGCAGTTCTTC. Its translation is CASSNRRGGMYNEQFF.

The V and J genes are TRBV6-5 and TRBJ2-7, with D maybe TRBD2 (6 bases). Germline loops: CDR1 MNHEY, CDR2 SVGAGI. The CDR3 is 14 amino acids. Trimming removed 6 bases from V and 3 bases from J, with 15 bases in between. The CDR3 spells CASRDLGGNYEQYV. Written as DNA, the CDR3 is TGTGCCAGCAGAGATCTTGGGGGGAACTACGAGCAGTACGTC.